This T cell receptor (beta chain) derives from a study of cytotoxic CD8 clonotypes in ibrutinib-treated CLL. As for the study in general: Samples showed on average roughly 260,000 productive templates and tens of thousands of productive rearrangements.

Clones were sequenced by immunoSEQ multiplex PCR, and TCRdb holds only the in-frame ones, with some missing. Counted here are 150,000 to 200,000 clones, 70% to 85% occurring once; the ten biggest clones make up about 1.9%. The germline CDR1 and CDR2 sequences are SGHNT and YENEEA. The CDR3 extends over 14 amino acids. Trimming cost V 3 bases and J 0 bases, with 7 bases left between them. As regards this clone: This sample includes further DNA sequences coding for the same CDR3.

The J gene is TRBJ2-3, the V gene TRBV11-3; D might be TRBD2 (6 bases). This sample comprised PBMCs, obtained after 12 months of ibrutinib treatment. The receptor comes from a human donor with chronic lymphocytic leukemia. This chain's CDR3 is CASSFGGSTDTQYF. CDR3 DNA sequence: TGTGCCAGCAGCTTCGGGGGTAGCACAGATACGCAGTATTTT.